The 23 T cell receptor beta chains presented below share a single source sample, sequenced in a study of blood T cell repertoires in COVID-19. Sequencing used immunoSEQ multiplex PCR; TCRdb keeps in-frame clones, though not all of them. This table holds 200,000 or so clones, approximately 88% found once. Sequenced input: PBMCs or T cells enriched from blood (not recorded which). These receptors were taken from a woman aged 18-29 years who had recovered from COVID-19.

This clone was counted once. The genes are TRBV2 and TRBJ2-2; 9 bases align to TRBD2. The V segment lost 8 bases and the J segment 0 bases; nucleotides outside the gene matches: 4. Per the germline V gene, CDR1 is SNHLY and CDR2 is FYNNEI. This CDR3 has 15 residues. The DNA of the CDR3 is TGTGCCAGCCTAGCGGGGACTACGAACACCGGGGAGCTGTTTTTT. This translates into CASLAGTTNTGELFF. The variable domain in full, completed from reference TRBV2 and TRBJ2-2, reads EPEVTQTPSHQVTQMGQEVILRCVPISNHLYFYWYRQILGQKVEFLVSFYNNEISEKSEIFDDQFSVERPDGSNFTLKIRSTKLEDSAMYFCASLAGTTNTGELFFGEGSRLTVL.

The chain employs TRBV28 and TRBJ1-2; D gene ambiguous. Germline CDR1 is MDHEN and CDR2 is SYDVKM. With 5 bases removed from V and 8 bases from J, the gap between germline ends came to 36 bases. This CDR3 region has 20 residues. CDR3 coding DNA: TGTGCCAGCAGTATTACTATAATAGATGTCGGGAGGCCCCAAGAACCGGGCTACACCTTC. It specifies CASSITIIDVGRPQEPGYTF.

CDR3 amino acids: CASSIGQSIPRPQHF. CDR3 nucleotides: TGTGCCAGCAGCATAGGACAGAGCATCCCGCGGCCCCAGCATTTT. The chain has TRBV7-8 and TRBJ1-5; D may be TRBD1 (6 bases). Between the trimmed V and J ends, which lost 5 bases and 9 bases, there was a span of 20 bases. The CDR3 runs to 15 residues. The germline V gene encodes CDR1 SGHVS and CDR2 FQNEAQ.

The chain has TRBV28 and TRBJ1-1; TRBD1 agrees at 9 bases. The CDR3 loop spans 16 amino acids. V lost 4 bases and J lost 3; bases outside the gene matches: 9. In germline, CDR1 is MDHEN, CDR2 SYDVKM. CDR3 region: CASSSQGQGFDTEAFF. The CDR3 bases are TGTGCCAGCAGTTCGCAGGGACAGGGTTTTGACACTGAAGCTTTCTTT. Variable domain in full (rest from reference TRBV28 and TRBJ1-1): DVKVTQSSRYLVKRTGEKVFLECVQDMDHENMFWYRQDPGLGLRLIYFSYDVKMKEKGDIPEGYSVSREKKERFSLILESASTNQTSMYLCASSSQGQGFDTEAFFGQGTRLTVV.

The V call is TRBV5-4, the J call TRBJ1-1; 8 bases are a match to TRBD1. CDR3 size: 18 residues. Germline values: CDR1 SGHNT, CDR2 YYREEE (reference sequence). Trimming removed 0 bases from V and 0 bases from J; junction bases left unmatched: 10. In DNA form, the CDR3 reads TGTGCCAGCAGCTTGGGGGAGGGGTGGGACAGGCTGAACACTGAAGCTTTCTTT. It yields the protein CASSLGEGWDRLNTEAFF.

The chain carries TRBV7-9 and TRBJ1-2; D perhaps matches TRBD1 (6 bases). Trimming removed 1 base from V and 6 bases from J, with 9 bases in between. This CDR3 contains 13 residues. The germline V gene has CDR1 SEHNR and CDR2 FQNEAQ (reference sequence). The CDR3 protein is CASSLGAGDGYTF. In DNA, the CDR3 is TGTGCCAGCAGCTTAGGAGCAGGGGATGGCTACACCTTC.

This chain uses TRBV7-9 with TRBJ2-7, with D maybe TRBD2 (5 bases). This CDR3 is 15 amino acids long. CDR1 is SEHNR, CDR2 FQNEAQ, per germline (reference sequence). Between the trimmed V and J ends, which lost 1 base and 2 bases, there was a span of 12 bases. In DNA, the CDR3 is TGTGCCAGCAGCTTAGGAGGGCCACAGACCTACGAGCAGTACTTC. This sequence encodes CASSLGGPQTYEQYF. Complete variable domain (other parts from reference TRBV7-9 and TRBJ2-7): DTGVSQNPRHKITKRGQNVTFRCDPISEHNRLYWYRQTLGQGPEFLTYFQNEAQLEKSRLLSDRFSAERPKGSFSTLEIQRTEQGDSAMYLCASSLGGPQTYEQYFGPGTRLTVT.

This chain links TRBV6-5 with TRBJ1-4; D perhaps matches TRBD1 (5 bases). The CDR3 runs 15 residues. Between the trimmed V and J ends, which lost 0 bases and 3 bases, there was a span of 8 bases. Germline values: CDR1 MNHEY, CDR2 SVGAGI. CDR3 nucleotide sequence: TGTGCCAGCAGTTACTCGTGGGGCGCTAATGAAAAACTGTTTTTT. It translates to CASSYSWGANEKLFF.

V gene TRBV19 combines with J gene TRBJ2-3; a possible D gene is TRBD2 (7 bases). The germline gives CDR1 LNHDA, CDR2 SQIVND (reference sequence). The CDR3 extends over 14 amino acids. V was pared by 6 bases and J by 4 bases, with 14 bases between. CDR3 bases: TGTGCCAGTAGAGGGGGGGCGCGGTCAGATACGCAGTATTTT. This gives the protein CASRGGARSDTQYF.

CDR3 sequence: CASSEELLGGGQETQYF. The CDR3 DNA reads TGTGCCAGCAGTGAGGAATTATTAGGCGGGGGCCAAGAGACCCAGTACTTC. The rearrangement links TRBV2 to TRBJ2-5; 7 bases are shared with TRBD2. There are 17 residues in the CDR3. Germline trimming cut 3 bases from V and 1 base from J; bases unmatched to any gene: 11. Germline V lookup: CDR1 SNHLY, CDR2 FYNNEI. Supplemented by reference TRBV2 and TRBJ2-5, the full variable domain reads EPEVTQTPSHQVTQMGQEVILRCVPISNHLYFYWYRQILGQKVEFLVSFYNNEISEKSEIFDDQFSVERPDGSNFTLKIRSTKLEDSAMYFCASSEELLGGGQETQYFGPGTRLLVL.

The gene calls are TRBV7-9 and TRBJ1-1; the D gene is possibly TRBD1 (5 bases). V gave up 3 bases and J gave up 3 bases, with 11 bases separating them. From germline, CDR1 is SEHNR and CDR2 FQNEAQ (reference sequence). This CDR3 is built from 14 residues. The CDR3 spells CASSFQGSDTEAFF. Written as DNA, the CDR3 is TGTGCCAGCAGCTTCCAGGGATCGGACACTGAAGCTTTCTTT.

This clone came up once. V and J are TRBV12-3 or TRBV12-4 and TRBJ2-1; 7 bases align to TRBD2. The CDR3 totals 13 residues. The V gene end was trimmed by 6 bases and the J gene end by 2 bases; junction bases not matched to a gene: 1. CDR3 nucleotides: TGTGCCAGCAGCCTAGCGGCCTACAATGAGCAGTTCTTC. Protein sequence: CASSLAAYNEQFF.

This chain uses TRBV27 with TRBJ2-1, with 9 positions matching TRBD1. The trim removed 4 bases at V and 1 base at J, leaving 5 bases unmatched. Germline V gene sequence: CDR1 MNHEY, CDR2 SMNVEV (reference sequence). The CDR3 consists of 16 residues. CDR3 sequence reads: CASSSSGTGSYNEQFF. CDR3 nucleotide sequence: TGTGCCAGCAGTTCATCCGGGACAGGGTCCTACAATGAGCAGTTCTTC.

The chain combines TRBV29-1 with TRBJ1-5; 8 bases line up with TRBD1. This CDR3 comprises 14 residues. V dropped 4 bases and J dropped 0; count of bases not matched to a gene: 2. Germline V gene lookup returns CDR1 SQVTM and CDR2 ANQGSEA. The CDR3 loop is CSVGDRNSNQPQHF. For the CDR3, the DNA is TGCAGCGTTGGGGACAGGAATAGCAATCAGCCCCAGCATTTT.

This chain connects TRBV4-2 to TRBJ2-6; D not resolved. The germline V gene encodes CDR1 LGHNA and CDR2 YNFKEQ. Trimming left V 1 base short and J 4 bases short, with 8 bases between. This CDR3 is built from 15 residues. CDR3: CASSQVGSGANVLTF. The CDR3 nucleotides are TGTGCCAGCAGCCAAGTTGGCTCCGGGGCCAACGTCCTGACTTTC.

The chain employs TRBV1 and TRBJ2-3; the table assigns TRBD2, which was not confirmed against the DNA. TRBV1 is a known pseudogene. The CDR3 totals 17 residues. The CDR3 sequence: CTSSQDGLLGFTDTQYF. The CDR3 DNA reads as TGCACCAGCAGCCAAGATGGACTACTAGGCTTTACAGATACGCAGTATTTT.

This chain uses TRBV2 with TRBJ2-2, with a weak D call TRBD2 (5 bases). Trimming took off 6 bases at V and 2 bases at J, with 16 bases between the two ends. In germline, CDR1 is SNHLY, CDR2 FYNNEI. The CDR3 has 16 amino acids. The CDR3 region is CASRSGSGINTGELFF. The CDR3 DNA reads as TGTGCCAGCAGGTCCGGCTCCGGGATCAACACCGGGGAGCTGTTTTTT.

This clone was observed a single time. The chain recombines TRBV27 with TRBJ1-6; TRBD1 agrees at 9 bases. This CDR3 has 19 residues. Germline V gives CDR1 MNHEY, CDR2 SMNVEV (reference sequence). The ends lost 3 bases at V and 1 base at J; junction bases unmatched: 10. CDR3 protein: CASSLSRDRVRSYNSPLHF. In DNA form, the CDR3 reads TGTGCCAGCAGTTTGTCCCGGGACAGGGTTCGGTCCTATAATTCACCCCTCCACTTT.

The chain employs TRBV4-1 and TRBJ1-4, with 7 bases fitting TRBD1. This CDR3 is built from 14 residues. V was pared by 4 bases and J by 8 bases, with 7 bases of the junction left unmatched. CDR1 MGHRA and CDR2 YSYEKL come from the germline V gene. The CDR3 sequence: CASSLDPGGEKLFF. The CDR3, as DNA: TGCGCCAGCAGCCTGGATCCAGGGGGGGAAAAACTGTTTTTT.

The chain employs TRBV28 and TRBJ2-3; maybe TRBD2 (7 bases). Germline V CDR1 and CDR2: MDHEN, SYDVKM. CDR3 length: 14 residues. V gave up 5 bases and J gave up 0 bases, with 9 bases separating them. CDR3 in DNA: TGTGCCAGCAGTAAGGGGGGGAGCACAGATACGCAGTATTTT. Translating gives CASSKGGSTDTQYF.

The chain carries TRBV27 and TRBJ1-5; D may be TRBD1 (5 bases). The germline V gene encodes CDR1 MNHEY and CDR2 SMNVEV (reference sequence). The CDR3 runs 15 residues. Trimming took 2 bases from V and 3 from J, leaving 11 bases between them. CDR3 nucleotides: TGTGCCAGCAGTTTAGATGGAGGGGTCAATCAGCCCCAGCATTTT. This encodes CASSLDGGVNQPQHF.

V gene TRBV2 combines with J gene TRBJ2-1, with a possible D match to TRBD1 (6 bases). CDR3 length equals 15 residues. Germline lookup yields CDR1 SNHLY and CDR2 FYNNEI. V gave up 2 bases and J gave up 3 bases, with 11 bases separating them. In DNA form, the CDR3 reads TGTGCCAGCAGTGAATTGGAGACAGGCTACAATGAGCAGTTCTTC. Protein product: CASSELETGYNEQFF.

This sequence joins TRBV29-1 and TRBJ1-2; 8 bases agree with TRBD1. V gave up 2 bases and J gave up 7 bases; unmatched junction bases: 9. CDR3 length: 14 residues. Germline V gives CDR1 SQVTM, CDR2 ANQGSEA. The CDR3 region has the DNA TGCAGCGTTGAATCCCGCCAGGGGGCCTTTGGCTACACCTTC. It encodes CSVESRQGAFGYTF.